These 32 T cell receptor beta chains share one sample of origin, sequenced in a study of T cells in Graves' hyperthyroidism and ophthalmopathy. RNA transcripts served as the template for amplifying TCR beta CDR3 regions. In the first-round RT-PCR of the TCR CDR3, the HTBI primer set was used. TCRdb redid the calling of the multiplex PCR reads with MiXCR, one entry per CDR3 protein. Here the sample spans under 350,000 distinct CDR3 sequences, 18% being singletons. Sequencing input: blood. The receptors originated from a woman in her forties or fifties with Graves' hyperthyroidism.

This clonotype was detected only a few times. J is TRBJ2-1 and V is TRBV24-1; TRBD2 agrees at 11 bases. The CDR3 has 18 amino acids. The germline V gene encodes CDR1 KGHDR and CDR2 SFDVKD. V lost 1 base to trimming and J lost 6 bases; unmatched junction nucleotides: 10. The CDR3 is CATSDFPSGLAGGNEQFF. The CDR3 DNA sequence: TGTGCCACCAGTGATTTTCCCTCCGGGCTAGCGGGAGGCAATGAGCAGTTCTTC.

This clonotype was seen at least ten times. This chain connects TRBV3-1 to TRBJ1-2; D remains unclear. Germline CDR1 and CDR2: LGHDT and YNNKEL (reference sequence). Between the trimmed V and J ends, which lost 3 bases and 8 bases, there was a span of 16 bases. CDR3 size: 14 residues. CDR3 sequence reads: CASSHRDGRTGYTF. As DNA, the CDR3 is TGTGCCAGCAGCCATCGAGACGGTCGGACGGGCTACACCTTC.

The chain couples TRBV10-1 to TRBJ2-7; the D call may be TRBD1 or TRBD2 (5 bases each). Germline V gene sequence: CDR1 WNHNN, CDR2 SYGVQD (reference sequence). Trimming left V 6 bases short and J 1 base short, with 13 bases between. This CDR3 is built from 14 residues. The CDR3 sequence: CASRGDVQSYEQYV. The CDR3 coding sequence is TGCGCCAGCAGGGGGGACGTCCAGTCCTACGAGCAGTACGTC.

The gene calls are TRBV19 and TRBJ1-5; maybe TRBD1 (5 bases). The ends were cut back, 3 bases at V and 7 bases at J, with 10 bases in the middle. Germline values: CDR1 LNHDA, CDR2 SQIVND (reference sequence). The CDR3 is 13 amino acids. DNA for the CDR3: TGTGCCAGTAGTATTGTTAGGGACCAGCCCCAGCATTTT. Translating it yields CASSIVRDQPQHF.

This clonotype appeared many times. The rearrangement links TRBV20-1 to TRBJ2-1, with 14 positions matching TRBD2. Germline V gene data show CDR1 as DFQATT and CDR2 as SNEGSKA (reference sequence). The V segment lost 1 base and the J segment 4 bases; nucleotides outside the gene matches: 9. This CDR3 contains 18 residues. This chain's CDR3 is CSARVPGLAGARYNEQFF. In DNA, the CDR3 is TGCAGTGCTAGAGTTCCGGGACTAGCGGGAGCGAGGTACAATGAGCAGTTCTTC.

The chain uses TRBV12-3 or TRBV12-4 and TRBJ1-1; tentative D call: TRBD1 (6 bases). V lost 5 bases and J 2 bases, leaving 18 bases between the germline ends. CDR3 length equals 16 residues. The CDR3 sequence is CASSPGEGGGNTEAFF. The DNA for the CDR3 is TGTGCCAGCAGTCCGGGTGAAGGGGGAGGAAACACTGAAGCTTTCTTT.

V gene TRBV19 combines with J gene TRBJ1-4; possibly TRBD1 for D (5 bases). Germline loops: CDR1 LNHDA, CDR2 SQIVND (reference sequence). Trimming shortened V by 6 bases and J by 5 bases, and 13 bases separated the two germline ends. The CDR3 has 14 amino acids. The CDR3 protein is CASSVDSANEKLFF. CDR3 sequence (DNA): TGTGCCAGTAGCGTTGACAGCGCAAATGAAAAACTGTTTTTT.

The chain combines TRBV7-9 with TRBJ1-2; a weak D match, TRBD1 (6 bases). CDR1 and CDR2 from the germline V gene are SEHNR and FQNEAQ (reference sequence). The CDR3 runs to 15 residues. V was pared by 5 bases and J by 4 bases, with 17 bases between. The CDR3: CASSTTGNIGYGYTF. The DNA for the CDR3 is TGTGCCAGCAGCACAACAGGGAATATTGGCTATGGCTACACCTTC.

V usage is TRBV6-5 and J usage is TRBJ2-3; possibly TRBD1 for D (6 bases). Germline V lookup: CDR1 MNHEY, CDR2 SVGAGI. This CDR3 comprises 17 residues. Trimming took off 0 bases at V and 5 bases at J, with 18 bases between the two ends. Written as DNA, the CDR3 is TGTGCCAGCAGTTACTCGAGTTCCCAGGGGCCCCTAGATACGCAGTATTTT. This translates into CASSYSSSQGPLDTQYF.

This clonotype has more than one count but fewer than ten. The CDR3 bases are TGTGCCAGCAGTTACTCGATGGGCTCTGGAAACACCATATATTTT. Its protein is CASSYSMGSGNTIYF. This chain joins TRBV6-5 and TRBJ1-3; D unresolved. Germline V gene sequence: CDR1 MNHEY, CDR2 SVGAGI. Trimming took off 0 bases at V and 0 bases at J, with 6 bases between the two ends. The CDR3 spans 15 residues.

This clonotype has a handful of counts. CDR3 DNA sequence: TGCAGTGCTAGACGGGGGGCGGGCACTGAAGCTTTCTTT. This encodes CSARRGAGTEAFF. The J gene is TRBJ1-1, the V gene TRBV20-1, with a tentative D call TRBD1 (6 bases). Per the germline V gene, CDR1 is DFQATT and CDR2 is SNEGSKA (reference sequence). The CDR3 sequence is 13 residues long. V was clipped by 2 bases and J by 4 bases, with 11 bases between them.

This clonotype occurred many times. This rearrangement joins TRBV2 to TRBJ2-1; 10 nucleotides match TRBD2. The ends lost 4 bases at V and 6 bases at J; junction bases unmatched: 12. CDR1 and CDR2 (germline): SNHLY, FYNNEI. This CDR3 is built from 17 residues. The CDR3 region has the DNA TGTGCCAGCAGTGGACCCACCGGGACTAGCGTTATCAATGAGCAGTTCTTC. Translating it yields CASSGPTGTSVINEQFF.

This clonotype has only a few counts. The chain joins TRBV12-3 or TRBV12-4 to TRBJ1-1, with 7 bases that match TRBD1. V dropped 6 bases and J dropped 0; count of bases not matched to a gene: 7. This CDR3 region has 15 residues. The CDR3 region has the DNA TGTGCCAGCAGCTCGGGACAGCTGATGAACACTGAAGCTTTCTTT. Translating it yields CASSSGQLMNTEAFF.

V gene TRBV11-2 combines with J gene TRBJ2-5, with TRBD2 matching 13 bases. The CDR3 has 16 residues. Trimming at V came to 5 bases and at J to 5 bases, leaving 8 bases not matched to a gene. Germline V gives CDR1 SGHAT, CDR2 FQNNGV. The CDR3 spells CASSPRTSGRRETQYF. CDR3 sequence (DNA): TGTGCCAGCAGCCCGCGGACTAGCGGGAGACGGGAGACCCAGTACTTC.

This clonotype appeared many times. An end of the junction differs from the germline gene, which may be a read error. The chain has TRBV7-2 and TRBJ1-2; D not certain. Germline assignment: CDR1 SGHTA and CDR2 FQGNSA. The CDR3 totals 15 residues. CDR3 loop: CASSIALTENYGYTF. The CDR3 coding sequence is TGTGCCAGCAGCATAGCCCTCACAGAGAACTATGGCTACACCTTC.

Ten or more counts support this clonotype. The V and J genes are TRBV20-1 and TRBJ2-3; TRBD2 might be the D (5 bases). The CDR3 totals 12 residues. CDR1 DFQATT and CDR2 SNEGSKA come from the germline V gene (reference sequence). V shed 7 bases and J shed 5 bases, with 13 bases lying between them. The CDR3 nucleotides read TGCAGTGTTGCGGGTATTAAAGATACGCAGTATTTT. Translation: CSVAGIKDTQYF.

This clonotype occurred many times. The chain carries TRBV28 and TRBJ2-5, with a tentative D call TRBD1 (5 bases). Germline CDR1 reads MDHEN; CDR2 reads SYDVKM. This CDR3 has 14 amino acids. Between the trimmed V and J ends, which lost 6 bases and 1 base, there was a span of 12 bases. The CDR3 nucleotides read TGTGCCAGCAGAACGCTAGGGGCCCAAGAGACCCAGTACTTC. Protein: CASRTLGAQETQYF.

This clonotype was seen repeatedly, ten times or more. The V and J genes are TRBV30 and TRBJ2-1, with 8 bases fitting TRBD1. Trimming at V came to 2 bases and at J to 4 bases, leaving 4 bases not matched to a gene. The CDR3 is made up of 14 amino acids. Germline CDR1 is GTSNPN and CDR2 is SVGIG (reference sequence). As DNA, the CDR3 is TGTGCCTGGAGTCGGACAGGGACTTACAATGAGCAGTTCTTC. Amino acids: CAWSRTGTYNEQFF.

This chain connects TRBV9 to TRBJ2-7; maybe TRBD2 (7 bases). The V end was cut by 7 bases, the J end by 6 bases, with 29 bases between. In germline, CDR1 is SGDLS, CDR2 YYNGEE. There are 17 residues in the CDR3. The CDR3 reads CASGYQKGGRPLGEQYF. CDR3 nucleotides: TGTGCCAGCGGTTACCAAAAGGGGGGGCGTCCCTTAGGCGAGCAGTACTTC.

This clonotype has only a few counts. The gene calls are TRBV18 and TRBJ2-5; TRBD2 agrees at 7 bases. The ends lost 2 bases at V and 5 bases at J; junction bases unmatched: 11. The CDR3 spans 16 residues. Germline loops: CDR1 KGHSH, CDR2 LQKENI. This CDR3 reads CASSPDFGGRWETQYF. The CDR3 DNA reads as TGTGCCAGCTCACCAGACTTCGGCGGGAGATGGGAGACCCAGTACTTC.

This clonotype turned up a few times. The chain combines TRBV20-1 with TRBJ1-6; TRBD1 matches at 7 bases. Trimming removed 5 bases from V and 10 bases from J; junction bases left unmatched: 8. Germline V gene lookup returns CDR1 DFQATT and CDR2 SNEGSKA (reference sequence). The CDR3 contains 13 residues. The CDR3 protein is CSALPTGYSPLHF. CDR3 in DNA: TGCAGTGCTTTGCCGACAGGGTACTCACCCCTCCACTTT.

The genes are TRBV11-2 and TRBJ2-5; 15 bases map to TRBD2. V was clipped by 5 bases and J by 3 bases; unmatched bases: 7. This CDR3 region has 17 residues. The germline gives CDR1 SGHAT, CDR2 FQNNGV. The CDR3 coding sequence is TGTGCCAGCAGCCTGAGCGGGACTAGCGGGAGGAAAGAGACCCAGTACTTC. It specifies CASSLSGTSGRKETQYF.

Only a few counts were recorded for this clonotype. The CDR3 region is CASSLGLAYEQFF. In DNA, the CDR3 is TGTGCCAGCAGCTTGGGACTAGCCTATGAGCAGTTCTTC. This chain links TRBV7-6 with TRBJ2-1; 9 nucleotides agree with TRBD2. CDR1 is SGHVS and CDR2 is FNYEAQ in the germline V gene. The CDR3 consists of 13 residues. The V and J ends lost 3 bases and 8 bases, in that order; junction bases with no gene match: 2.

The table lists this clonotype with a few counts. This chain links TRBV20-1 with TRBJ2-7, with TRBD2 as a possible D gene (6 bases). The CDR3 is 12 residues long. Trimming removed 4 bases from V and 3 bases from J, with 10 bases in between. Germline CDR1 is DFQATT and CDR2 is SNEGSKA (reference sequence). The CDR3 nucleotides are TGCAGTGCTACCTCGGGACTCTACGAGCAGTACTTC. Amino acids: CSATSGLYEQYF.

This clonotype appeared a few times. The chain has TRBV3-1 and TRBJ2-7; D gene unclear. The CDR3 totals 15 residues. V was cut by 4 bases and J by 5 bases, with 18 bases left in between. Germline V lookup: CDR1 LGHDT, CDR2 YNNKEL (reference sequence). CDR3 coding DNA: TGTGCCAGCAGCCTGACCGATCAATCCGGACACGAGCAGTACTTC. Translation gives CASSLTDQSGHEQYF.

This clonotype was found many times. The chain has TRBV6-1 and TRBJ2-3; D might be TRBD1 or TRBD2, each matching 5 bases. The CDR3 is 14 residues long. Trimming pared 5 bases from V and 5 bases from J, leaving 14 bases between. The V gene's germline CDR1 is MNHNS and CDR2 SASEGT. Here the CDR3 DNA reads TGTGCCAGCAGTTTTGTGGGACGGATAGATACGCAGTATTTT. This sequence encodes CASSFVGRIDTQYF.

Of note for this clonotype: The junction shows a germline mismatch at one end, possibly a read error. CDR3 coding DNA: TGTGCCAACAGTTACCCGTCCCGGGACAGGGGCGCGGGAGAGACCCAGTACTTC. Its protein product is CANSYPSRDRGAGETQYF. The chain is built from TRBV12-3 or TRBV12-4 and TRBJ2-5; 10 nucleotides line up with TRBD1. The CDR3 is 18 amino acids.

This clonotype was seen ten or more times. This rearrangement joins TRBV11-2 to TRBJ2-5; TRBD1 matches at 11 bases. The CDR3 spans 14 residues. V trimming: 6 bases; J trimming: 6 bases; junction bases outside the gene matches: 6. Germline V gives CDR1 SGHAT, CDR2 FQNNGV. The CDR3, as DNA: TGTGCCAGCAGTTATGGGACAGGGGGACAGACCCAGTACTTC. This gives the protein CASSYGTGGQTQYF.

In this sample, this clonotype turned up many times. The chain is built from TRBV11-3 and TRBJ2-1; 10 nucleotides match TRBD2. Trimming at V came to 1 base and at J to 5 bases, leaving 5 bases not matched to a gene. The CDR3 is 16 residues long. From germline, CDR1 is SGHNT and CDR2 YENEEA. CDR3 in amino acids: CASSLGPGLANNEQFF. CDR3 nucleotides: TGTGCCAGCAGCTTAGGTCCGGGACTAGCGAACAATGAGCAGTTCTTC.

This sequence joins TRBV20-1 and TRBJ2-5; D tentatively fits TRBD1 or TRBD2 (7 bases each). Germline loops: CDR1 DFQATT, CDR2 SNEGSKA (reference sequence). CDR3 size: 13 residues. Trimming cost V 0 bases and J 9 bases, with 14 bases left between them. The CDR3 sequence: CSARDSGGAAQYF. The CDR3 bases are TGCAGTGCTAGAGATTCAGGGGGGGCGGCCCAGTACTTC.

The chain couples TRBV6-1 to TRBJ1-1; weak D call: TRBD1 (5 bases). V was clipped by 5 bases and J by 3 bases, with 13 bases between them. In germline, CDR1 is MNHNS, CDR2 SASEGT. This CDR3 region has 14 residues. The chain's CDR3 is CASSWGGAYTEAFF. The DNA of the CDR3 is TGTGCCAGCAGTTGGGGCGGGGCGTACACTGAAGCTTTCTTT.

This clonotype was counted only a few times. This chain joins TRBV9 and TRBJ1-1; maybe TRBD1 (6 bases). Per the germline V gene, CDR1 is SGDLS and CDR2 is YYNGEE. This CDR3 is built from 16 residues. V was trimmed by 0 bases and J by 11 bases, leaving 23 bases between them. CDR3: CASSVDGNWDSRGAFF. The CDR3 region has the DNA TGTGCCAGCAGCGTAGATGGGAATTGGGACTCTAGGGGGGCTTTCTTT.